Sequencing of this T cell receptor beta chain was carried out in a study of T cell repertoires in cytomegalovirus infection. Study summary: Matching HLA type, along with CMV infection, was indicated by public TCR beta signatures. Regarding the study as a whole: HLA-C-restricted CMV-specific TCR beta clonotypes were dominant in the ex vivo response. Identification of carriers of CMV plus the relevant HLA was performed using cumulative public TCR beta family frequency.

TCRdb re-called the reads with MiXCR, one entry per CDR3 protein. The profile covers 120,000 to 150,000 distinct CDR3 sequences, with 5.5% to 8% appearing a single time and approximately 18% taken by the ten largest. This clonotype was observed many times. What it binds is not known. With V trimmed by 3 bases and J by 2 bases, 9 bases remained unmatched. Germline values: CDR1 SGHTA, CDR2 FQGNSA. The CDR3 contains 16 residues. The rearrangement links TRBV7-2 to TRBJ2-7; 8 bases fit TRBD1. The sample taken for sequencing was PBMCs. The clonotype originates from a human donor in good health (CMV status not recorded). Some clones in this sample may be carry-over from other donors' samples. CDR3 protein: CASSLRGMDRAYEQYF. The DNA for the CDR3 is TGTGCCAGCAGCTTGAGGGGCATGGACAGGGCCTACGAGCAGTACTTC.